Listed here is a single TCR beta chain. Antigen unknown. Profiled with immunoSEQ multiplex PCR; TCRdb holds only in-frame clones, not every one. The sample shows around 300,000 clones, about 80% of them seen only once. The entry originates in a study of cytotoxic CD8 clonotypes in ibrutinib-treated CLL. Losses at the gene ends were 4 bases for V and 4 bases for J; bases not matched to a gene: 7. CDR1 is SGDLS, CDR2 YYNGEE, per germline. This CDR3 has 14 residues. Study results and limitations: The clonality went up when patients responded to ibrutinib and dropped back toward baseline at progression.

This receptor was identified in a human donor with chronic lymphocytic leukemia. The material was PBMCs, obtained before ibrutinib treatment. J is TRBJ1-2 and V is TRBV9, with TRBD1 matching 7 bases. CDR3 amino acids: CASSNGQASYGYTF. CDR3 sequence (DNA): TGTGCCAGCAGCAATGGACAGGCAAGCTATGGCTACACCTTC.